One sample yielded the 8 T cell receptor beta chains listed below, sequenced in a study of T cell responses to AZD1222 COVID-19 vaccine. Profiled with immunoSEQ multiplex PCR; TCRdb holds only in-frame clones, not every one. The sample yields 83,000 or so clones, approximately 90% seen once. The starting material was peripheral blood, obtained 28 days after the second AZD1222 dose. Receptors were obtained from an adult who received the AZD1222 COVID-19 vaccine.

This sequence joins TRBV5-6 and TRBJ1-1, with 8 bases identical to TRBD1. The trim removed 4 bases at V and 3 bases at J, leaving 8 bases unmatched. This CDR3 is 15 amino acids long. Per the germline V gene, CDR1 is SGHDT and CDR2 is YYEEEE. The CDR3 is CASSLRQGRHTEAFF. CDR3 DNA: TGTGCCAGCAGCCTACGACAGGGGAGACACACTGAAGCTTTCTTT.

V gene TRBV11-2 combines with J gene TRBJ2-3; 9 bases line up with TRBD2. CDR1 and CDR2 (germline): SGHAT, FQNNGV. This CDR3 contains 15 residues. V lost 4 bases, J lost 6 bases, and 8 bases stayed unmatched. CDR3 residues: CASSSLAGAGDTQYF. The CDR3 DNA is TGTGCCAGCAGCTCTTTAGCGGGAGCGGGCGATACGCAGTATTTT.

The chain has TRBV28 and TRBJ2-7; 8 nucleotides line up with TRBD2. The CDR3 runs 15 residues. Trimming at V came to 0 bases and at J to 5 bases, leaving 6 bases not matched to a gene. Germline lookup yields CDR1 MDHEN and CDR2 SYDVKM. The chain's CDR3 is CASSLWAGGRNEQYF. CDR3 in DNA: TGTGCCAGCAGTTTATGGGCGGGAGGAAGGAACGAGCAGTACTTC.

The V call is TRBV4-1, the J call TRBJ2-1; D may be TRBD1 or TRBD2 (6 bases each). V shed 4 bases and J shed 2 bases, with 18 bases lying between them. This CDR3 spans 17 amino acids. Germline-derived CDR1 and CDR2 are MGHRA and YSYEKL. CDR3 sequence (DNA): TGCGCCAGCAGCCTCCGGGGGACAACCAACCCCTACAATGAGCAGTTCTTC. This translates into CASSLRGTTNPYNEQFF.

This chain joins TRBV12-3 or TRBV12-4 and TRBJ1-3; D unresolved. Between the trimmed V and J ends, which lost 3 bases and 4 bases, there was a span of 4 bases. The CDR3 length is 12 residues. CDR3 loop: CASSFRGNTIYF. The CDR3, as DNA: TGTGCCAGCAGTTTCAGGGGAAACACCATATATTTT.

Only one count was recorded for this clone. CDR3 coding DNA: TGTGCCAGCAGCGCACCGGGACAAATCCAAGAGACCCAGTACTTC. Translation gives CASSAPGQIQETQYF. The chain is built from TRBV7-8 and TRBJ2-5; possibly TRBD1 for D (6 bases). This CDR3 spans 15 amino acids. Trimming took 5 bases from V and 1 from J, leaving 14 bases between them. Germline loops: CDR1 SGHVS, CDR2 FQNEAQ.

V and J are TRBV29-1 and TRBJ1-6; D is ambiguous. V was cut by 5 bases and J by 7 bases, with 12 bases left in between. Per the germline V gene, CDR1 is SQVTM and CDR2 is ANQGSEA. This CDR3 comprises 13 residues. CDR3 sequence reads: CSVSPGPNSPLHF. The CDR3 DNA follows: TGCAGCGTTTCCCCGGGCCCAAATTCACCCCTCCACTTT. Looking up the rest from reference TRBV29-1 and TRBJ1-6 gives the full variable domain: SAVISQKPSRDICQRGTSLTIQCQVDSQVTMMFWYRQQPGQSLTLIATANQGSEATYESGFVIDKFPISRPNLTFSTLTVSNMSPEDSSIYLCSVSPGPNSPLHFGNGTRLTVT.

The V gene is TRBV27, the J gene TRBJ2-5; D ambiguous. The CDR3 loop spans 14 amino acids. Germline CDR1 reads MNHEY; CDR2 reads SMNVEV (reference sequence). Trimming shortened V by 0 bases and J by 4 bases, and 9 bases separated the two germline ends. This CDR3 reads CASSLSREGETQYF. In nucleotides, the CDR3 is TGTGCCAGCAGTTTATCTAGAGAAGGAGAGACCCAGTACTTC.